The present TCR beta chain was sequenced within a study of T-cell reconstitution after alpha-beta-depleted transplantation in children. The study's findings and limits: Where alpha-beta T cells came from about two months after transplant was reportedly several hundred expanded graft clones. Newly produced T cells mostly accounted for T-cell counts and diversity one year post-transplant.

Comment on this clonotype: Its antigen is as yet unknown.

The authors prepared the TCRbeta library with unique molecular identifiers. In TCRdb, the PCR reads were re-called with MiXCR into one record per CDR3 protein. The table includes hundreds of thousands of distinct CDR3 sequences, approximately 15% detected once. This CDR3 region has 15 residues. Germline V gene data show CDR1 as KGHDR and CDR2 as SFDVKD. Trimming took off 5 bases at V and 3 bases at J, with 14 bases between the two ends. The TCR was taken from a male patient between 2 and 15 years old who had a stem cell transplant for acute lymphoblastic leukemia, so the T cells may come from the graft donor. The rearrangement uses TRBV24-1 and TRBJ2-3; D is uncertain. Specimen: PBMCs, mostly from graft donor cells, collected 360 days after TCRalphabeta/CD19-depleted stem cell transplant. The CDR3 protein is CATSVPGLRTDTQYF. CDR3 coding DNA: TGTGCCACCAGTGTTCCCGGGCTTCGGACAGATACGCAGTATTTT.